This T cell receptor (beta chain) is drawn from a study of T cells in Graves' hyperthyroidism and ophthalmopathy. Amplified TCR beta CDR3 regions came from RNA transcripts. First-round RT-PCR with HTBI primers amplified the TCR CDR3 region. Via MiXCR, TCRdb re-called the multiplex PCR reads, giving one row per CDR3 protein. The sample consists of roughly 420,000 distinct CDR3 sequences, more than 15% of them appearing once. This clonotype was found a few times. Trimming took 7 bases from V and 6 from J; bases not matched to a gene: 6. Germline CDR1 MNHNS, CDR2 SASEGT. CDR3 size: 14 residues. Uncontrolled infections, other autoimmune diseases, pregnancy or lactation led to exclusion of patients.

The sequenced material came from blood. This clonotype was sampled from a young woman with Graves' hyperthyroidism. The chain uses TRBV6-1 and TRBJ2-7; 13 bases map to TRBD2. The CDR3 bases are TGTGCCAGCAAAATAGGACTAGCGGGGGTCGAGCAGTACTTC. Residues: CASKIGLAGVEQYF.